The entry below describes one TCR beta chain. As originally analysed: Reference gene primer amplification yielded estimated nucleated cell counts. Only in-frame clones appear in the TCRdb table, and some are missing; sequencing was by immunoSEQ multiplex PCR. D and trimming come from the DNA, and the V and J calls and clone size come from that table. The sample records 200,000 to 250,000 clones, 84% being singletons. This entry is derived from a study of blood T cell repertoires in COVID-19. The CDR3 contains 14 residues. Germline assignment: CDR1 MDHEN and CDR2 SYDVKM. V lost 9 bases and J 5 bases, leaving 17 bases between the germline ends.

This clonotype was obtained from a woman between 40 and 50 years old who had recovered from COVID-19. The specimen was PBMCs or T cells enriched from blood (not recorded which). V gene TRBV28 combines with J gene TRBJ2-1, with D unresolved. The CDR3 reads CASKAAPRHNEQFF. DNA for the CDR3: TGTGCCAGTAAGGCCGCCCCGAGGCACAATGAGCAGTTCTTC.